The 5 T cell receptor beta chains listed next were all sequenced from one sample in a study of blood T cell repertoires in COVID-19. Profiling relied on immunoSEQ multiplex PCR, and the TCRdb table lists in-frame clones only, not all of them. The table lists about 250,000 clones, 80% to 90% of them singletons. Specimen: PBMCs or T cells enriched from blood (not recorded which). Every receptor here comes from a man aged 40-49 years who had recovered from COVID-19.

The rearrangement uses TRBV7-8 and TRBJ2-5, with 13 bases identical to TRBD2. CDR3 length: 19 residues. V was pared by 3 bases and J by 2 bases, with 12 bases of the junction left unmatched. Per the germline V gene, CDR1 is SGHVS and CDR2 is FQNEAQ. In nucleotides, the CDR3 is TGTGCCAGCAGCTTCAGACAGGGTTGGACTAGCGGGGGTCAAGAGACCCAGTACTTC. Its translation: CASSFRQGWTSGGQETQYF.

The rearrangement joins TRBV11-3 to TRBJ2-5, with TRBD1 matching 7 bases. In germline, CDR1 is SGHNT, CDR2 YENEEA. The V gene end was trimmed by 4 bases and the J gene end by 2 bases; junction bases not matched to a gene: 7. The length of the CDR3 is 15 residues. CDR3 in amino acids: CASSYRGIGQETQYF. The CDR3 DNA reads as TGTGCCAGCAGCTACAGGGGAATAGGTCAAGAGACCCAGTACTTC.

The chain couples TRBV6-5 to TRBJ2-5; weak D call: TRBD1 (6 bases). The germline gives CDR1 MNHEY, CDR2 SVGAGI. Trimming cost V 6 bases and J 4 bases, with 12 bases left between them. The CDR3 loop spans 13 amino acids. The CDR3: CASRYTGSETQYF. The CDR3 DNA follows: TGTGCCAGCAGATACACAGGGTCAGAGACCCAGTACTTC.

The CDR3 DNA sequence: TGTGCCAGTAGTTCAGGGCTGGGCCCTGGAAACACCATATATTTT. As protein: CASSSGLGPGNTIYF. V is TRBV19 and J is TRBJ1-3; perhaps TRBD1 as D (5 bases). In germline, CDR1 is LNHDA, CDR2 SQIVND (reference sequence). With 5 bases removed from V and 2 bases from J, the gap between germline ends came to 13 bases. This CDR3 spans 15 amino acids. Using reference TRBV19 and TRBJ1-3 for the parts outside the CDR3, the full variable domain is DGGITQSPKYLFRKEGQNVTLSCEQNLNHDAMYWYRQDPGQGLRLIYYSQIVNDFQKGDIAEGYSVSREKKESFPLTVTSAQKNPTAFYLCASSSGLGPGNTIYFGEGSWLTVV.

The V gene is TRBV6-6, the J gene TRBJ1-3; 10 bases line up with TRBD1. Trimming removed 5 bases from V and 0 bases from J; junction bases left unmatched: 10. CDR1 and CDR2 from the germline V gene are MNHNY and SVGAGI (reference sequence). The CDR3 runs 18 residues. CDR3 coding DNA: TGTGCCAGCAGTCTACTGACAGGGGGCAACCCCTCTGGAAACACCATATATTTT. Its protein product is CASSLLTGGNPSGNTIYF.